This entry features one TCR beta chain sequence. The data were taken from a study of blood T cell repertoires in COVID-19. For the study at large: Specimens from acute and convalescent COVID-19 originated in the United States, Italy and Spain.

V was trimmed by 5 bases and J by 4 bases, leaving 9 bases between them. The CDR3 covers 13 residues. The germline gives CDR1 ENHRY, CDR2 SYGVKD. Clones were sequenced by immunoSEQ multiplex PCR, and TCRdb holds only the in-frame ones, with some missing. The sample holds roughly 180,000 clones, 79% seen once. This clonotype was obtained from a man aged 55 to 70 with active or convalescent COVID-19. The sample was peripheral blood. V and J are TRBV10-3 and TRBJ1-5; no reliable D call. Here the CDR3 reads CAISFTENQPQHF. CDR3 nucleotides: TGTGCCATCAGTTTCACAGAAAATCAGCCCCAGCATTTT.